This T cell receptor (beta chain) is drawn from a study of cytomegalovirus exposure and HLA in healthy donors. Study-level background: A later analysis reported the same platform for the roughly 110 validation repertoires and the roughly 670 first-cohort repertoires. The study, taken as a whole, reports: The study labeled 150 or so TCR beta chains cytomegalovirus-associated.

V lost 0 bases and J lost 2, with 11 bases in between. This CDR3 has 15 residues. Per the germline V gene, CDR1 is MNHEY and CDR2 is SMNVEV (reference sequence). Some clones are missing from TCRdb's copy, which holds only in-frame ones; the method was immunoSEQ multiplex PCR. Of more than 65,000 clones listed, 85% to 95% are singletons. On this clone itself: Its antigen is unidentified.

The source is a young man in good health and CMV-seronegative. Sequenced: PBMCs. This chain joins TRBV27 and TRBJ2-7, with TRBD2 as a possible D gene (5 bases). In DNA form, the CDR3 reads TGTGCCAGCAGTTTATCCCCTAGCTACACCTACGAGCAGTACTTC. This translates into CASSLSPSYTYEQYF.